This paragraph reports one T cell receptor (beta chain). Antigen unknown. Without the conserved terminal phenylalanine or tryptophan, this CDR3 likely stems from a read error. No DNA is shown, since the ends of the CDR3 on it are uncertain; the CDR3 is the one TCRdb lists. Noted treatment: approximately nine-day PBMC culture with coronavirus spike peptide pools or control peptides (ViraFEST assay). The CDR3 is 15 amino acids long, termini counted. From germline, CDR1 is MNHEY and CDR2 SVGAGI. This specimen belongs to a study of vaccination and CD4 T cells after COVID-19. Sequence data for DNA of cultured CD4+ T cells were generated by the Oncomine TCR Beta short-read assay. MiXCR was run by TCRdb on the PCR reads, yielding one entry per CDR3 protein. The data show about 10,000 distinct CDR3 sequences, 20% to 30% seen once.

This sequence originates from a human donor who received a COVID-19 vaccine. The specimen was CD4+ T cells from blood, cultured in vitro, collected before SARS-CoV-2 vaccination. This rearrangement joins TRBV6-5 to TRBJ2-4; TRBD1 is the table's D call and was not checked against the DNA. CDR3 in amino acids: CASSYGPGRGQANGQ.